This TCR beta chain was profiled in a study of tumor-infiltrating lymphocytes in primary liver carcinoma. Study-wide points: Tumors significantly exceeded blood in top-250-clone fraction (p = 0.039). The proportion of top clones found throughout all five tumor regions was only about 8-25%.

As regards this clonotype: Its antigen is currently unknown. A much bigger clone sits one base away, suggesting this may be a read error. No conserved phenylalanine or tryptophan is present at the end of the CDR3, so a read error is the likely explanation.

V gave up 5 bases and J gave up 7 bases; unmatched junction bases: 6. Germline V gene lookup returns CDR1 LNHDA and CDR2 SQIVND (reference sequence). CDR3 size: 15 residues. Researchers generated TCR beta cDNA from around 510 ng of total RNA, relying on a constant-region primer. Slightly modified ARM-PCR, run as three nested multiplex PCR rounds, produced the TCR beta libraries. Both of the initial two PCR rounds ran for approximately 10 cycles and employed TRBV1-TRBV30 forward primers alongside a C-beta reverse primer. TCRdb re-derived calls from the multiplex PCR reads in MiXCR, one entry per CDR3 protein. Of some 110,000 distinct CDR3 sequences listed, about four fifths are singletons. Total RNA and DNA came together from 20-30 mg of bulk tissue without cell sorting.

The clonotype comes from a middle-aged man with primary liver carcinoma and hepatitis B virus infection. This rearrangement joins TRBV19 to TRBJ2-1; 12 bases map to TRBD2. The source material was liver tumor tissue from sampling region 3. Subset indicated: tumor region T3, left-lateral pole. Here the CDR3 reads CASSPRGLAGNEQFS. CDR3 bases: TGTGCCAGTAGTCCTAGGGGACTAGCGGGTAATGAGCAGTTCTCC.